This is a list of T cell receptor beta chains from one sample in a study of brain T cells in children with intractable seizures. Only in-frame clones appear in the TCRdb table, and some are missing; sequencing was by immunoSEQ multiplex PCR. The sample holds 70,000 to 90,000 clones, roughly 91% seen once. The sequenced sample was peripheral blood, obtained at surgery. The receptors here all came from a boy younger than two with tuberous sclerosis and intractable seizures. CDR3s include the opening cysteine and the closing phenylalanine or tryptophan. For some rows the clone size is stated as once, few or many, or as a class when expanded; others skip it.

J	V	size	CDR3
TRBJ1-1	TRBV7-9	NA	CASSLARGNTEAFF
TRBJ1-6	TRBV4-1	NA	CASSQTDRGSSPLHF
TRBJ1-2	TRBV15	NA	CATSRERRGVYGYTF
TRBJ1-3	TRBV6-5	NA	CASSSTVLSGNTIYF
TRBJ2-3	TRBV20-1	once	CSASMEDTQYF
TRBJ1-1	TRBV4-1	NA	CASSQVLRNSEAFF
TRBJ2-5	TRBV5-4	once	CASSFLGGGSAQETQYF
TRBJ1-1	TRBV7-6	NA	CASSLVTGEPLNTEAFF
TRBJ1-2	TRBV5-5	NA	CASSLTGIPHGYTF
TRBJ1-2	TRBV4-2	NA	CASSQDGTGYYGYTF
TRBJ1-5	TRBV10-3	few	CAISGGQGKPQHF
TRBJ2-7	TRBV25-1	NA	CASSPGGRSYEQYF
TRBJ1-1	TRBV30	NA	CAWSVLEQSFEAFF
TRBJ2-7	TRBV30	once	CAWAGFSSYEQYF
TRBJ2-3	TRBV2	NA	CASRLAGDPSTDTQYF
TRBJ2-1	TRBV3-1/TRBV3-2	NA	CASSQEDWGTGGLSSYNEQFF
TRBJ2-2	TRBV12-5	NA	CASGLVLADGNTGELFF
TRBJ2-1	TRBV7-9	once	CASSHLLGGVLLGYNEQFF
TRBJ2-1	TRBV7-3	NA	CASSLLRGAHNEQFF
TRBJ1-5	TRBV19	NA	CASSILDQVDQPQHF
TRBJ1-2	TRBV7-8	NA	CASSSDYGYTF
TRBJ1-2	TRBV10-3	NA	CAISEGTNYGYTF
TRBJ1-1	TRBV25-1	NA	CASSEPRGNEAFF
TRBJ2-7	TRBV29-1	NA	CSAMTGLEQYF
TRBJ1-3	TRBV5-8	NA	CASSFYGLSGNTIYF
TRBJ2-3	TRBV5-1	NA	CASSARLAGEEEDTQYF
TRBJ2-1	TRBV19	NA	CASSIKGQGYNEQFF
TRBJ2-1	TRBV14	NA	CASSPLDSGNFNEQFF
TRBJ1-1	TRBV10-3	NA	CAISGTVIMNTEAFF
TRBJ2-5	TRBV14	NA	CASSQRAGVGGETQYF
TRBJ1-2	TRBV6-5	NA	CASSYSDRNYGYTF
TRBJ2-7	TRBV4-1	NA	CASSPREGAYEQYF
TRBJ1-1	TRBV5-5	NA	CASSFWDRGLGNTEAFF
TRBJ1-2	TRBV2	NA	CASRPGTGVGYTF
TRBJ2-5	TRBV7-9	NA	CASSAPGTQETQYF
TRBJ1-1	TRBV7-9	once	CASRPQGGNTEAFF
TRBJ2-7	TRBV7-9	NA	CASSFQALYGEQYF
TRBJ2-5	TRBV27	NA	CASSSLGGGPETQYF
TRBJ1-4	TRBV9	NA	CASSSHVGNEKLFF
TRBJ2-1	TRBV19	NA	CASSMRGSGISYNEQFF
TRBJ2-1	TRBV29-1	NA	CSVESIASEGDEQFF
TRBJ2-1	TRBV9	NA	CASSPNRRSGGSPYNEQFF
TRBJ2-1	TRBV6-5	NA	CASSYPNNEQFF
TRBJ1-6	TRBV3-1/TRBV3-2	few	CASRARGAALVRKSPLHF
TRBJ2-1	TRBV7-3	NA	CASSPTGGGALEQFF
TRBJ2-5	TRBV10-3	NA	CAIGPRSGGKETQYF
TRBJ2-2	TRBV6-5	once	CASSSSGAKLGELFF
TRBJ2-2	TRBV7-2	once	CASSLKTGELFF
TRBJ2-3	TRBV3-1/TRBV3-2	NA	CASSQDFPLWTGGADTQYF